This entry lists 10 T cell receptor beta chains sequenced from one sample in a study of early T cells in non-severe SARS-CoV-2 infection. Using its own MiXCR run on the 5' RACE reads, TCRdb lists one record per CDR3 protein. Of some 59,000 distinct CDR3 sequences listed, approximately 9.9% were seen once; the top ten hold about a fifth. The sequenced sample was whole blood. The receptors were sampled from an adult who was a healthcare worker with PCR-confirmed SARS-CoV-2 infection or an uninfected control (not recorded which).

V is TRBV10-3 and J is TRBJ2-2; D is possibly TRBD1 (5 bases). The germline CDR1 and CDR2 sequences are ENHRY and SYGVKD. V was shortened by 7 bases and J by 0 bases, with 15 bases between the two germline ends. This CDR3 is 16 amino acids long. The chain's CDR3 is CAINGQGGSNTGELFF. The CDR3 nucleotides are TGTGCCATCAATGGGCAGGGTGGCTCGAACACCGGGGAGCTGTTTTTT.

This clonotype was detected a few times. The chain is built from TRBV6-6 and TRBJ1-1; D unresolved. Germline V gives CDR1 MNHNY, CDR2 SVGAGI (reference sequence). The CDR3 extends over 10 amino acids. The V end was cut by 7 bases, the J end by 1 base, with 1 base between. The CDR3 DNA sequence: TGTGCCAGCAAGAACACTGAAGCTTTCTTT. Translation gives CASKNTEAFF.

The gene calls are TRBV7-2 and TRBJ2-7; the D is unclear. The CDR3 totals 14 residues. With 5 bases removed from V and 0 bases from J, the gap between germline ends came to 11 bases. Looked up from germline, CDR1 is SGHTA and CDR2 is FQGNSA. The CDR3 DNA reads as TGTGCCAGCAGCCCCGACCCTGCCTCCTACGAGCAGTACTTC. Amino acids: CASSPDPASYEQYF.

The chain employs TRBV5-4 and TRBJ1-6; D unclear. Germline CDR1 SGHNT, CDR2 YYREEE (reference sequence). CDR3 length equals 15 residues. The V end lost 0 bases, the J end lost 8 bases, and 12 bases lay between the germline ends. CDR3 residues: CASSLGNPRDSPLHF. CDR3 coding DNA: TGTGCCAGCAGCTTGGGAAACCCCAGAGATTCACCCCTCCACTTT. The entire variable domain, with the rest obtained from reference TRBV5-4 and TRBJ1-6, is as follows: ETGVTQSPTHLIKTRGQQVTLRCSSQSGHNTVSWYQQALGQGPQFIFQYYREEENGRGNFPPRFSGLQFPNYSSELNVNALELDDSALYLCASSLGNPRDSPLHFGNGTRLTVT.

The chain links TRBV12-3 or TRBV12-4 to TRBJ1-1, with TRBD1 identical over 9 bases. Trimming cost V 6 bases and J 7 bases; bases outside gene matches: 6. The CDR3 is 13 residues long. This chain's CDR3 is CASRIQGAGEAFF. The CDR3 DNA reads TGTGCCAGCAGAATACAGGGGGCGGGTGAAGCTTTCTTT.

A few counts support this clonotype. The rearrangement joins TRBV5-1 to TRBJ2-5; D tentatively reads TRBD1 or TRBD2 (5 bases each). The CDR3 sequence is 13 residues long. The V and J ends lost 0 bases and 5 bases respectively, with 8 bases between them. Germline CDR1 is SGHRS and CDR2 is YFSETQ. The CDR3 DNA reads TGCGCCAGCAGCTTGGAGGGGACGGAGACCCAGTACTTC. Residues: CASSLEGTETQYF.

The chain joins TRBV27 to TRBJ2-1; 11 bases map to TRBD2. Losses at the gene ends were 6 bases for V and 4 bases for J; bases not matched to a gene: 5. This CDR3 spans 15 amino acids. From germline, CDR1 is MNHEY and CDR2 SMNVEV (reference sequence). CDR3 DNA sequence: TGTGCCAGCAGCTCAGGGACTAGCGGATACAATGAGCAGTTCTTC. Translation gives CASSSGTSGYNEQFF.

Many counts were recorded for this clonotype. The chain carries TRBV3-1 and TRBJ1-6, with 8 nucleotides matching TRBD1. V shed 2 bases and J 7 bases; nucleotides not matched to a gene: 7. This CDR3 contains 16 residues. Germline V gene data show CDR1 as LGHDT and CDR2 as YNNKEL (reference sequence). Written as DNA, the CDR3 is TGTGCCAGCAGCCAAACACAGGGGGTCAGGAATTCACCCCTCCACTTT. It specifies CASSQTQGVRNSPLHF.

The chain couples TRBV4-1 to TRBJ2-5; 9 bases fit TRBD2. The CDR3 contains 13 residues. Germline V gene sequence: CDR1 MGHRA, CDR2 YSYEKL. Losses at the gene ends were 9 bases for V and 4 bases for J; bases not matched to a gene: 6. The CDR3 nucleotides are TGCGCCAGTACAGCTAGCGGGGCAGAGACCCAGTACTTC. Translated, it gives CASTASGAETQYF.

This clonotype has a handful of counts. This chain links TRBV7-9 with TRBJ2-3; D perhaps matches TRBD2 (6 bases). The CDR3 length is 16 residues. Looked up from germline, CDR1 is SEHNR and CDR2 is FQNEAQ (reference sequence). Trimming cost V 5 bases and J 4 bases, with 19 bases left between them. The CDR3 coding sequence is TGTGCCAGCAGCCAGACGTTTTGGTCGGGGGCAGATACGCAGTATTTT. Translating gives CASSQTFWSGADTQYF.